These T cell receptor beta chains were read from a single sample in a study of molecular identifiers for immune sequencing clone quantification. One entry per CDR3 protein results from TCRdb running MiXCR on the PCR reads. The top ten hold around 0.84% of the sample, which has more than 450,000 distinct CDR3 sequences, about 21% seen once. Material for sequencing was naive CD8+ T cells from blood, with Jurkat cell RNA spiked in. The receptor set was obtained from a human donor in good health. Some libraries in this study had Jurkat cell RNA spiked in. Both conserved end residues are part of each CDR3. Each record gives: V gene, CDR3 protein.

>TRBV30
CAWSPLTQGSYEQYF
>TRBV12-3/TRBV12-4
CASGPLEETQYF
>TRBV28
CASSLRRGHYYF
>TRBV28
CASSFTTGGNRVTQYF
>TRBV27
CASTKQGQGVYEQYF
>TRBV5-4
CASSHPRTGAPIEAFF
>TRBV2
CASRAAGGLVTDTQYF
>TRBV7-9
CASSWLWGSNTGELFF
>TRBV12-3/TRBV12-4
CASSFVGGFEQYF
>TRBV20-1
CSASVGGVSYEQYF
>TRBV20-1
CSAEEGEAFF
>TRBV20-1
CSARALAAVGDTQYF
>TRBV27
CASSGIPTVDTQYF
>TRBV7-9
CASSFETGTMNTEAFF
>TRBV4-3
CASSQAGGLTYGNTF
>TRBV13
CASSPLGSAGDTQYF
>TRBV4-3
CASSQGTGGSYEQYF
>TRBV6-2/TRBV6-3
CASSEDRNEKLFF
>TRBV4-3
CASSQDQWRVAGDPDTQYF
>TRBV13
CASSSNSGQENTEAFF
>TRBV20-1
CSAGELGGGSEAFF
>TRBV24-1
CATSDLPKQGNQPQHF
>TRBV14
CASSQSLGRAGYGYTF
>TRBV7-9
CASGLTGGRHEQYF
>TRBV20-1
CSARAMDEGWETQYF
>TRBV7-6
CASSLTTEGQPQHF
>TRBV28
CASSLIPGVNTEAFF
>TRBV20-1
CSARDWRGGYEQYF
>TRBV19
CASSIGLGFAGELFF
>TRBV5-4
CASSQIGTGVRGEKLFF
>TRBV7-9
CATAGRAGTEAFF
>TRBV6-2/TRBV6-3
CASSYEQGSYNEQFF
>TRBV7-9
CASSGQQGARPGDTEAFF
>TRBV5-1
CASSLFSGGQETQYF
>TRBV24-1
CATSDPSPNDRYDSGANVLTF
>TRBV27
CASSRGREGLNTEAFF
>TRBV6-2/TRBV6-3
CASSLGLQRNEQYF
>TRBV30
CAWSGARSTQYF
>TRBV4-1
CASSQDPPSGYGELFF
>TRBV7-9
CASSRPTDRGYYEQYF
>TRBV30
CAWVTGEGTEAFF
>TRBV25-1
CASKGLTGQVFDGQYF
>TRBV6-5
CASTGNRGYIQYF
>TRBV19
CASSILPLDTEAFF
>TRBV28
CASSSVVPPAGISYGYTF
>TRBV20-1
CSARSKGTAKATNEKLLF